A single sample gave rise to the 18 T cell receptor beta chains below, sequenced in a study of cytomegalovirus exposure and HLA in healthy donors. PCR involved 60 Vbeta and 13 Jbeta primers. The table came from immunoSEQ multiplex PCR; TCRdb's copy has only in-frame clones and leaves some out. The sample records 210,000 or so clones, approximately 79% being singletons. Sequenced: PBMCs. Receptors were obtained from a man aged 18-30 years in good health and CMV-seronegative.

Many counts were recorded for this clone. This rearrangement joins TRBV28 to TRBJ2-3, with D possibly matching TRBD1 (5 bases). The CDR3 is 14 amino acids. Trimming removed 6 bases at V and 1 base at J, with 11 bases between. Per germline, CDR1 MDHEN and CDR2 SYDVKM. The CDR3 DNA reads TGTGCCAGCAGGGTGGGGCAAGGCACAGATACGCAGTATTTT. Amino acid sequence: CASRVGQGTDTQYF. The full variable domain, completed using reference TRBV28 and TRBJ2-3, is DVKVTQSSRYLVKRTGEKVFLECVQDMDHENMFWYRQDPGLGLRLIYFSYDVKMKEKGDIPEGYSVSREKKERFSLILESASTNQTSMYLCASRVGQGTDTQYFGPGTRLTVL.

V usage is TRBV5-1 and J usage is TRBJ1-1; D ambiguous. This CDR3 has 14 residues. The V end lost 1 base, the J end lost 2 bases, and 9 bases lay between the germline ends. The germline V gene has CDR1 SGHRS and CDR2 YFSETQ. The CDR3 spells CASSLMMSNTEAFF. In DNA, the CDR3 is TGCGCCAGCAGCTTGATGATGAGCAACACTGAAGCTTTCTTT.

The CDR3 sequence is CASSFTSGSGTDTQYF. The CDR3 nucleotides read TGTGCCAGCAGCTTCACTAGCGGGAGTGGCACAGATACGCAGTATTTT. The chain joins TRBV5-6 to TRBJ2-3; 11 bases are a match to TRBD2. Unmatched junction bases numbered 3, after V lost 2 bases and J lost 1 base. The CDR3 totals 16 residues. Looked up from germline, CDR1 is SGHDT and CDR2 is YYEEEE.

The chain combines TRBV11-2 with TRBJ2-7; tentatively, D is TRBD1 (6 bases). The CDR3 is 16 residues long. The germline gives CDR1 SGHAT, CDR2 FQNNGV. V shed 5 bases and J shed 3 bases, with 20 bases lying between them. The CDR3 region is CASSPTDSLGGYEQYF. For the CDR3, the DNA is TGTGCCAGCAGCCCGACCGACTCTTTAGGGGGCTACGAGCAGTACTTC.

This clone came up a few times. This chain joins TRBV4-3 and TRBJ1-3; D perhaps matches TRBD1 (6 bases). The V and J ends lost 5 bases and 0 bases respectively, with 8 bases between them. The CDR3 runs to 14 residues. Germline lookup yields CDR1 LGHNA and CDR2 YSLEER. This CDR3 is CASSEQGSGNTIYF. The CDR3 nucleotides are TGCGCCAGCAGCGAACAGGGCTCTGGAAACACCATATATTTT.

The gene calls are TRBV5-4 and TRBJ1-1; D is undetermined. Germline V gene sequence: CDR1 SGHNT, CDR2 YYREEE (reference sequence). This CDR3 region has 14 residues. The ends were cut back, 0 bases at V and 1 base at J, with 7 bases in the middle. The CDR3 protein is CASSLDRGNTEAFF. The CDR3 DNA is TGTGCCAGCAGCTTGGATAGAGGGAACACTGAAGCTTTCTTT.

V usage is TRBV7-6 and J usage is TRBJ1-2; the match to TRBD1 covers 9 bases. The germline gives CDR1 SGHVS, CDR2 FNYEAQ. The CDR3 is made up of 16 amino acids. V dropped 1 base and J dropped 0; count of bases not matched to a gene: 3. The CDR3 sequence is CASSLGQGVANYGYTF. Here the CDR3 DNA reads TGTGCCAGCAGCTTAGGACAGGGGGTGGCTAACTATGGCTACACCTTC. Full variable domain (rest looked up from reference TRBV7-6 and TRBJ1-2): GAGVSQSPRYKVTKRGQDVALRCDPISGHVSLYWYRQALGQGPEFLTYFNYEAQQDKSGLPNDRFSAERPEGSISTLTIQRTEQRDSAMYRCASSLGQGVANYGYTFGSGTRLTVV.

The J gene is TRBJ1-4, the V gene TRBV4-3, with a possible D match to TRBD1 (5 bases). V lost 4 bases, J lost 7 bases, and 13 bases lay in between. The germline gives CDR1 LGHNA, CDR2 YSLEER. This CDR3 has 14 amino acids. The CDR3 DNA sequence: TGCGCCAGCAGCCCTCAGGGTATCAGTGAAAAACTGTTTTTT. Its translation is CASSPQGISEKLFF.

Regarding this clone: A read error may produce the germline difference seen at one junction end. Other DNA sequences of this sample code for an identical CDR3. The genes are TRBV12-5 and TRBJ1-6; D might be TRBD1 (5 bases). CDR1 LGHNT and CDR2 FRNRAP come from the germline V gene. The CDR3 totals 15 residues. CDR3 sequence (DNA): TGTGCTAGCGGTTTCTCGTCTCAGGGTAATTCACCCCTCCACTTT. Its protein product is CASGFSSQGNSPLHF. Full variable domain (remainder filled in from reference TRBV12-5 and TRBJ1-6): DARVTQTPRHKVTEMGQEVTMRCQPILGHNTVFWYRQTMMQGLELLAYFRNRAPLDDSGMPKDRFSAEMPDATLATLKIQPSEPRDSAVYFCASGFSSQGNSPLHFGNGTRLTVT.

The chain has TRBV10-3 and TRBJ1-2; tentatively, D is TRBD1 (5 bases). The CDR3 is made up of 14 amino acids. Deletions cut 1 base from V and 8 bases from J, with 14 bases between. The V gene's germline CDR1 is ENHRY and CDR2 SYGVKD. The CDR3 DNA follows: TGTGCCATCAGTGAGTGGGCCAGGGAGGACGGCTACACCTTC. As protein: CAISEWAREDGYTF.

The chain links TRBV11-2 to TRBJ1-1; D remains unclear. The CDR3 runs to 13 residues. V was pared by 1 base and J by 3 bases, with 6 bases between. Germline lookup yields CDR1 SGHAT and CDR2 FQNNGV. CDR3 nucleotides: TGTGCCAGCAGCTTAGTCAGTGACACTGAAGCTTTCTTT. Its translation: CASSLVSDTEAFF.

The rearrangement links TRBV2 to TRBJ2-3; 12 positions match TRBD2. Germline CDR1 reads SNHLY; CDR2 reads FYNNEI. Trimming removed 4 bases from V and 0 bases from J; junction bases left unmatched: 20. CDR3 length: 22 amino acids. CDR3 DNA sequence: TGTGCCAGCAGTGGACCCCCCCCTGGACTAGCGGGACCATCCTTAAGCACAGATACGCAGTATTTT. Translating gives CASSGPPPGLAGPSLSTDTQYF.

This clone came up once. The chain is built from TRBV6-6 and TRBJ1-4; the D is unclear. Trimming removed 3 bases at V and 8 bases at J, with 10 bases between. The germline V gene encodes CDR1 MNHNY and CDR2 SVGAGI (reference sequence). This CDR3 spans 13 amino acids. CDR3 in DNA: TGTGCCAGCAGTTATACGGGAGGGGAAAAACTGTTTTTT. Translated, it gives CASSYTGGEKLFF.

The table lists this clone with a few counts. The genes are TRBV6-6 and TRBJ2-3; 12 bases are shared with TRBD2. V was clipped by 7 bases and J by 4 bases; unmatched bases: 6. Germline V CDR1 and CDR2: MNHNY, SVGAGI (reference sequence). The CDR3 extends over 15 amino acids. The CDR3 DNA reads as TGTGCCAGCACTCCGGGACTAGCGGGCTCAGATACGCAGTATTTT. Protein product: CASTPGLAGSDTQYF.

V usage is TRBV7-9 and J usage is TRBJ1-5, with 7 nucleotides matching TRBD1. V was clipped by 1 base and J by 3 bases; unmatched bases: 3. Germline CDR1 and CDR2: SEHNR and FQNEAQ (reference sequence). The CDR3 loop spans 15 amino acids. The CDR3 nucleotides are TGTGCCAGCAGCTTAGAGACAGGGATCAATCAGCCCCAGCATTTT. Its protein is CASSLETGINQPQHF. Based on the CDR3 plus reference TRBV7-9 and TRBJ1-5, the full variable domain is DTGVSQNPRHKITKRGQNVTFRCDPISEHNRLYWYRQTLGQGPEFLTYFQNEAQLEKSRLLSDRFSAERPKGSFSTLEIQRTEQGDSAMYLCASSLETGINQPQHFGDGTRLSIL.

The gene calls are TRBV4-3 and TRBJ2-2; no definite D call. Per germline, CDR1 LGHNA and CDR2 YSLEER. This CDR3 is 15 amino acids long. V dropped 0 bases and J dropped 1 base, with 6 bases sitting between them. This CDR3 reads CASSQEAGNTGELFF. In DNA, the CDR3 is TGCGCCAGCAGCCAAGAAGCAGGGAACACCGGGGAGCTGTTTTTT.

A few counts support this clone. The V gene is TRBV2, the J gene TRBJ2-7, with D possibly being TRBD2 (5 bases). The CDR3 extends over 16 amino acids. Germline assignment: CDR1 SNHLY and CDR2 FYNNEI. V shed 6 bases and J shed 5 bases, with 23 bases lying between them. The CDR3 spells CASRPPDTDPGNEQYF. Written as DNA, the CDR3 is TGTGCCAGCAGACCCCCCGACACCGACCCCGGGAACGAGCAGTACTTC.

Remarks on this clone: A much larger clone differs by one base, so this may be a read error. This chain joins TRBV5-8 and TRBJ2-7; D gene uncertain. With 0 bases removed from V and 2 bases from J, the gap between germline ends came to 3 bases. This CDR3 spans 12 amino acids. Germline V gene sequence: CDR1 SGHTS, CDR2 YDEGEE. CDR3 region: CASSLDTYEQYF. DNA for the CDR3: TGTGCCAGCAGCTTGGACACCTACGAGCAGTACTTC.